Presented here are 3 T cell receptor beta chains from one specimen sequenced in a study of shared clonotypes between healthy human individuals. Sequenced by immunoSEQ multiplex PCR; TCRdb stores in-frame clones only, minus some. This table has 2 million to 3 million clones, roughly 93% appearing once. Sequenced material: naive CD4+ T cells from PBMCs. This sample's subset: CD45RA+ positively selected. Receptor source: a man aged 18 to 35 in good health. Some clones in this sample may be carry-over from other donors' samples.

A single count supports this clone. Other DNA sequences in the sample encode the same CDR3. This chain links TRBV2 with TRBJ2-5; D not resolved. Germline V CDR1 and CDR2: SNHLY, FYNNEI. With 1 base removed from V and 2 bases from J, the gap between germline ends came to 5 bases. This CDR3 comprises 13 residues. The CDR3 nucleotides are TGTGCCAGCAGTGAAGGCACGCAAGAGACCCAGTACTTC. Translation gives CASSEGTQETQYF. The entire variable domain, with the rest obtained from reference TRBV2 and TRBJ2-5, is as follows: EPEVTQTPSHQVTQMGQEVILRCVPISNHLYFYWYRQILGQKVEFLVSFYNNEISEKSEIFDDQFSVERPDGSNFTLKIRSTKLEDSAMYFCASSEGTQETQYFGPGTRLLVL.

The chain uses TRBV11-2 and TRBJ1-1; D perhaps matches TRBD1 (5 bases). The V gene's germline CDR1 is SGHAT and CDR2 FQNNGV. Trimming took 3 bases from V and 4 from J, leaving 9 bases between them. The CDR3 runs to 13 residues. CDR3 nucleotide sequence: TGTGCCAGCAGCTTTGGGGGATTCACTGAAGCTTTCTTT. Protein product: CASSFGGFTEAFF.

This clone showed up just a few times. This sequence joins TRBV7-8 and TRBJ2-7, with D tentatively TRBD2 (5 bases). Between the trimmed V and J ends, which lost 5 bases and 3 bases, there was a span of 5 bases. This CDR3 region has 11 residues. The germline V gene encodes CDR1 SGHVS and CDR2 FQNEAQ. The DNA for the CDR3 is TGTGCCAGCAGCGAGGGCTACGAGCAGTACTTC. This encodes CASSEGYEQYF.